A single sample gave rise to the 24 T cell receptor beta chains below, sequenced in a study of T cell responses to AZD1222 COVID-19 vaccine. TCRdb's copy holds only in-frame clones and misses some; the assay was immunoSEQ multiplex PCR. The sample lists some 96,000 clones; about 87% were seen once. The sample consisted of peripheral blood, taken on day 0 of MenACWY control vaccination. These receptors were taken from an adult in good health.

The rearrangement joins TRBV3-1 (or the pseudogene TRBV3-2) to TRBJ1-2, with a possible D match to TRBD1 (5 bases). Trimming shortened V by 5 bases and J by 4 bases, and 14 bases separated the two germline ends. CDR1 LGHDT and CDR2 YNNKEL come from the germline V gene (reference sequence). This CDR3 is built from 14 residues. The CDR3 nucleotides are TGTGCCAGCAGCACTCAGGGAGAAGCCTATGGCTACACCTTC. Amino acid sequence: CASSTQGEAYGYTF.

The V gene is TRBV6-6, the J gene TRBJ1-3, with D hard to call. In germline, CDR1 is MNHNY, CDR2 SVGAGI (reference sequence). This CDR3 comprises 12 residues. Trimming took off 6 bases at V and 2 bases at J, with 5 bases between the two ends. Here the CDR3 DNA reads TGTGCCAGCAGGCCAGCTGGAAACACCATATATTTT. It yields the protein CASRPAGNTIYF.

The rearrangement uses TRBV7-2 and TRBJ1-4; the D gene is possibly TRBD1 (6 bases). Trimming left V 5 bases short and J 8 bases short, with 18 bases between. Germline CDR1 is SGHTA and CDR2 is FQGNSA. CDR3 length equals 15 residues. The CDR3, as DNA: TGTGCCAGCAGCCCGGGGGGCAGGGAGTGGGAAAAACTGTTTTTT. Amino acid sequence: CASSPGGREWEKLFF.

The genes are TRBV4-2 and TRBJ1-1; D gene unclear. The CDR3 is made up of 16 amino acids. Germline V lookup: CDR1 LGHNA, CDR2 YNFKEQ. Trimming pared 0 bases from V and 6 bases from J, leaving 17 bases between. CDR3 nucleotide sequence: TGTGCCAGCAGCCAAGATTATCGGGGAATAGTCGCTGAAGCTTTCTTT. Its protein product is CASSQDYRGIVAEAFF.

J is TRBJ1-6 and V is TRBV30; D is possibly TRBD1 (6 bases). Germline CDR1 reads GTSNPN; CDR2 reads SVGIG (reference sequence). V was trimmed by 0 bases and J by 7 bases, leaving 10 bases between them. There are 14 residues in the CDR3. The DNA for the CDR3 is TGTGCCTGGAGTGTGGCAGGGGCGAATTCACCCCTCCACTTT. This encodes CAWSVAGANSPLHF.

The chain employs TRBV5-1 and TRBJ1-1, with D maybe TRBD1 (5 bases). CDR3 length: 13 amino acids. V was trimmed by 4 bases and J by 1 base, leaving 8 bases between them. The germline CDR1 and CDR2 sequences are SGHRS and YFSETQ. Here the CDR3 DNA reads TGCGCCAGCAGCCCCACAGGGAACACTGAAGCTTTCTTT. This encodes CASSPTGNTEAFF. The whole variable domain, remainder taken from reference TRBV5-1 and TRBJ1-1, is KAGVTQTPRYLIKTRGQQVTLSCSPISGHRSVSWYQQTPGQGLQFLFEYFSETQRNKGNFPGRFSGRQFSNSRSEMNVSTLELGDSALYLCASSPTGNTEAFFGQGTRLTVV.

As DNA, the CDR3 is TGTGCCAGCAGCACACGCACAGATACGCAGTATTTT. Translation gives CASSTRTDTQYF. The chain links TRBV9 to TRBJ2-3, with D unresolved. The ends were cut back, 4 bases at V and 1 base at J, with 4 bases in the middle. This CDR3 region has 12 residues. In germline, CDR1 is SGDLS, CDR2 YYNGEE.

CDR3 coding DNA: TGTGCCAGCAGTGGAGGGAAAGTAGCGGGAGCAACGCAAGAGACCCAGTACTTC. It translates to CASSGGKVAGATQETQYF. This chain joins TRBV2 and TRBJ2-5; 9 bases are shared with TRBD2. Germline V gives CDR1 SNHLY, CDR2 FYNNEI. J lost 2 bases, V lost 4 bases, and 14 bases had no gene match. This CDR3 has 18 amino acids. Supplemented by reference TRBV2 and TRBJ2-5, the full variable domain reads EPEVTQTPSHQVTQMGQEVILRCVPISNHLYFYWYRQILGQKVEFLVSFYNNEISEKSEIFDDQFSVERPDGSNFTLKIRSTKLEDSAMYFCASSGGKVAGATQETQYFGPGTRLLVL.

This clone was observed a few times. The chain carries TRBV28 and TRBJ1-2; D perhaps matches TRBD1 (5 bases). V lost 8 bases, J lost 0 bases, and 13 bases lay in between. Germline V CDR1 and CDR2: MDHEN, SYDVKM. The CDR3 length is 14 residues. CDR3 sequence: CASRLGGANYGYTF. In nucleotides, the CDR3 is TGTGCCAGCCGTCTGGGGGGGGCTAACTATGGCTACACCTTC.

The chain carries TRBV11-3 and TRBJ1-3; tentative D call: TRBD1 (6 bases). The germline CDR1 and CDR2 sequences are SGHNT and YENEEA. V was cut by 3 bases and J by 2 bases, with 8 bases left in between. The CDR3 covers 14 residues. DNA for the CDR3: TGTGCCAGCAGCTTGGGACAAGCTGGAAACACCATATATTTT. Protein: CASSLGQAGNTIYF.

CDR3 in DNA: TGCGCCAGCGGGTCGGCTTTTACAGGGGTCGCAGATGGCTACACCTTC. This translates into CASGSAFTGVADGYTF. The chain has TRBV5-1 and TRBJ1-2; 7 bases are a match to TRBD1. There are 16 residues in the CDR3. Per the germline V gene, CDR1 is SGHRS and CDR2 is YFSETQ. The V and J ends lost 7 bases and 6 bases, in that order; junction bases with no gene match: 18.

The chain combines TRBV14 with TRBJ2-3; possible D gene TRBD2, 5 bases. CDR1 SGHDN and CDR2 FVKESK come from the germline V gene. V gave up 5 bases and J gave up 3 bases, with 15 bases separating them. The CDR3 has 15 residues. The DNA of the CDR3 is TGTGCCAGCAGCGAAGGACTGGCCCAGACAGATACGCAGTATTTT. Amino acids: CASSEGLAQTDTQYF.

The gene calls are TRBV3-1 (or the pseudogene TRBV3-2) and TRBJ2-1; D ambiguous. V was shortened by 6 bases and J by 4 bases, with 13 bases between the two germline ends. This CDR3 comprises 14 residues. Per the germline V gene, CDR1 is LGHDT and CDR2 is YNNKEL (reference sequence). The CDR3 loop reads CASRPAGLYNEQFF. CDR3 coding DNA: TGTGCCAGCAGACCTGCCGGTCTTTACAATGAGCAGTTCTTC.

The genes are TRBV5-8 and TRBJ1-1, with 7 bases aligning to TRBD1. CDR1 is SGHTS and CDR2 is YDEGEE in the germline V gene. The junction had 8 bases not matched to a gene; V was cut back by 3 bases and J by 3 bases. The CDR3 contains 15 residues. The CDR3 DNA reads TGTGCCAGCAGCTCCACGGGGACAGTTTACACTGAAGCTTTCTTT. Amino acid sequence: CASSSTGTVYTEAFF. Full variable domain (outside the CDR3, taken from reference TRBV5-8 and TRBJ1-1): EAGVTQSPTHLIKTRGQQATLRCSPISGHTSVYWYQQALGLGLQFLLWYDEGEERNRGNFPPRFSGRQFPNYSSELNVNALELEDSALYLCASSSTGTVYTEAFFGQGTRLTVV.

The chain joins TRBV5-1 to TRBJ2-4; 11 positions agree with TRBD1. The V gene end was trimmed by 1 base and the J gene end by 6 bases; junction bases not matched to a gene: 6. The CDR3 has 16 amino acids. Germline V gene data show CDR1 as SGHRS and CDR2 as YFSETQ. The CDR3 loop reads CASSLSSGQGGNIQYF. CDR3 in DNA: TGCGCCAGCAGCTTGTCGTCGGGACAGGGGGGAAACATTCAGTACTTC.

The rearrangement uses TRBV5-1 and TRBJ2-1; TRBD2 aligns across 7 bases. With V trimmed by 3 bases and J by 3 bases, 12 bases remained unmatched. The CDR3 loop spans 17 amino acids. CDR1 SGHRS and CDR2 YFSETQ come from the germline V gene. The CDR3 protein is CASSSAPASGFYNEQFF. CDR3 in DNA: TGCGCCAGCAGCTCTGCGCCGGCTAGCGGATTCTACAATGAGCAGTTCTTC.

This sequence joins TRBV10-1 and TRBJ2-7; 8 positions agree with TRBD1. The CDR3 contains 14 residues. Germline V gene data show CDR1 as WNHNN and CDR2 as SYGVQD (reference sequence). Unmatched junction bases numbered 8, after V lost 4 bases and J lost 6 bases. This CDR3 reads CASSAGTGRREQYF. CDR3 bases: TGCGCCAGCAGTGCCGGGACAGGTAGGCGCGAGCAGTACTTC.

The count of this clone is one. DNA of the CDR3: TGCGCCAGCAGCTTGGGAAGACTACCGACGGTGGGGAATTCACCCCTCCACTTT. It encodes CASSLGRLPTVGNSPLHF. The chain uses TRBV5-1 and TRBJ1-6, with D unresolved. V dropped 0 bases and J dropped 7 bases, with 20 bases sitting between them. CDR3 length equals 18 residues. Germline CDR1 SGHRS, CDR2 YFSETQ.

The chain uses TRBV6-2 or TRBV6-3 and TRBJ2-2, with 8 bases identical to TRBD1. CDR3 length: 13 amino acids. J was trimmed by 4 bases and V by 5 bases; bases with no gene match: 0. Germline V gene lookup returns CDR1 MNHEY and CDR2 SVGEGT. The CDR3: CASSGQGTGELFF. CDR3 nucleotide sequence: TGTGCCAGCAGTGGACAGGGCACCGGGGAGCTGTTTTTT.

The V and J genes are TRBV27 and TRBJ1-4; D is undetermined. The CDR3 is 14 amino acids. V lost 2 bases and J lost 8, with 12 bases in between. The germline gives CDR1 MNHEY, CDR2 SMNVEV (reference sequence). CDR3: CASSLVGFGEKLFF. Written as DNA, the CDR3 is TGTGCCAGCAGTTTAGTAGGGTTCGGGGAAAAACTGTTTTTT.

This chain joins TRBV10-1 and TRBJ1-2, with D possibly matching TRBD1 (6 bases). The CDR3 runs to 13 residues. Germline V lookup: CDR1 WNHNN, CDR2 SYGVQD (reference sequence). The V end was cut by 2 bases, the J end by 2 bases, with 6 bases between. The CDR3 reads CASSETGNYGYTF. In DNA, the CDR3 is TGCGCCAGCAGTGAGACAGGGAACTATGGCTACACCTTC.

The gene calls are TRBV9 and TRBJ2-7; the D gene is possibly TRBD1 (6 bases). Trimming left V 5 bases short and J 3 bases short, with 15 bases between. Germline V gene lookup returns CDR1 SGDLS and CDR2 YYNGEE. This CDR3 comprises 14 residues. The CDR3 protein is CASSPGARGYEQYF. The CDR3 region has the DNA TGTGCCAGCAGTCCCGGGGCCAGGGGCTACGAGCAGTACTTC.

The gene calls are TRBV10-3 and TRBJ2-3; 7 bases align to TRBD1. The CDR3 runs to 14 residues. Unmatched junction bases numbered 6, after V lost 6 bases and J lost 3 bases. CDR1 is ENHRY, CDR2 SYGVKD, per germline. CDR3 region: CAISGTGATDTQYF. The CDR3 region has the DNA TGTGCCATCAGCGGTACAGGGGCTACAGATACGCAGTATTTT.

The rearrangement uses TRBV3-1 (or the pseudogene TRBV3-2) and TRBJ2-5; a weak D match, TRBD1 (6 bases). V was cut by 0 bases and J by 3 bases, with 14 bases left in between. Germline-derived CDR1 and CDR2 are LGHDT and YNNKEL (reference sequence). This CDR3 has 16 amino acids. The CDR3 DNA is TGTGCCAGCAGCCAAGATAGAGGGGACATTAAAGAGACCCAGTACTTC. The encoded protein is CASSQDRGDIKETQYF.